These 23 T cell receptor beta chains originate from one sample sequenced in a study of shared clonotypes between healthy human individuals. Here immunoSEQ multiplex PCR was the method, and the copy in TCRdb shows in-frame clones only, minus some. The data show approximately 1,500,000 clones, around 98% seen once. Sample: naive CD4+ T cells sorted from blood. The subset is: CD45RA+ positively selected. All receptors come from a man under 40 in good health.

The chain joins TRBV30 to TRBJ1-1, with unresolved D. The germline V gene encodes CDR1 GTSNPN and CDR2 SVGIG (reference sequence). V was shortened by 3 bases and J by 1 base, with 12 bases between the two germline ends. The CDR3 runs 14 residues. The CDR3: CAWRKGRRNTEAFF. CDR3 coding DNA: TGTGCCTGGAGGAAAGGGCGAAGGAACACTGAAGCTTTCTTT.

V gene TRBV6-5 combines with J gene TRBJ1-1; a weak D match, TRBD1 (6 bases). V was shortened by 5 bases and J by 5 bases, with 18 bases between the two germline ends. The CDR3 has 15 residues. Looked up from germline, CDR1 is MNHEY and CDR2 is SVGAGI. CDR3 sequence reads: CASSTVGGGGTEAFF. DNA of the CDR3: TGTGCCAGCAGTACCGTAGGGGGGGGTGGAACTGAAGCTTTCTTT.

The rearrangement uses TRBV30 and TRBJ2-2, with D unresolved. Germline V gene lookup returns CDR1 GTSNPN and CDR2 SVGIG (reference sequence). The V and J ends lost 4 bases and 7 bases respectively, with 7 bases between them. This CDR3 is 11 amino acids long. The CDR3 bases are TGTGCCTGGACAAAAAACGGGGAGCTGTTTTTT. Translation gives CAWTKNGELFF.

The chain is built from TRBV6-6 and TRBJ2-7; 10 nucleotides line up with TRBD2. This CDR3 spans 14 amino acids. The V gene end was trimmed by 2 bases and the J gene end by 2 bases; junction bases not matched to a gene: 0. Germline CDR1 reads MNHNY; CDR2 reads SVGAGI (reference sequence). This CDR3 is CASSYTSGAYEQYF. The CDR3 region has the DNA TGTGCCAGCAGTTACACTAGCGGGGCCTACGAGCAGTACTTC.

The sample holds one count of this clone. This rearrangement joins TRBV9 to TRBJ2-3; tentative D call: TRBD2 (6 bases). CDR1 is SGDLS and CDR2 is YYNGEE in the germline V gene. V lost 0 bases and J lost 2, with 10 bases in between. The CDR3 runs to 15 residues. This CDR3 reads CASSVDEGLTDTQYF. In nucleotides, the CDR3 is TGTGCCAGCAGCGTAGATGAGGGACTCACAGATACGCAGTATTTT.

The J gene is TRBJ2-2, the V gene TRBV5-4, with D perhaps matching TRBD2 (6 bases). The CDR3 extends over 15 amino acids. Trimming stripped 6 bases from V and 0 bases from J, with 12 bases between. CDR1 is SGHNT, CDR2 YYREEE, per germline (reference sequence). For the CDR3, the DNA is TGTGCCAGCAACCTGGACTACGCGAACACCGGGGAGCTGTTTTTT. It specifies CASNLDYANTGELFF.

This rearrangement joins TRBV27 to TRBJ1-1; perhaps TRBD1 as D (6 bases). Trimming shortened V by 3 bases and J by 3 bases, and 11 bases separated the two germline ends. Germline V gene sequence: CDR1 MNHEY, CDR2 SMNVEV (reference sequence). The CDR3 is 14 amino acids. This chain's CDR3 is CASSFSDRDTEAFF. The CDR3 DNA is TGTGCCAGCAGTTTCTCGGACAGAGACACTGAAGCTTTCTTT.

This chain links TRBV19 with TRBJ2-7; TRBD1 agrees at 9 bases. Trimming removed 3 bases from V and 4 bases from J; junction bases left unmatched: 7. Germline V gene sequence: CDR1 LNHDA, CDR2 SQIVND (reference sequence). This CDR3 has 15 amino acids. The CDR3 loop is CASSMWTGASYEQYF. CDR3 coding DNA: TGTGCCAGTAGTATGTGGACAGGGGCGTCGTACGAGCAGTACTTC.

This clone was recorded only once. The chain is built from TRBV9 and TRBJ2-3; TRBD1 matches 7 bases. Germline CDR1 reads SGDLS; CDR2 reads YYNGEE. This CDR3 is 14 amino acids long. The ends lost 3 bases at V and 2 bases at J; junction bases unmatched: 3. The CDR3 region is CASSAGQNTDTQYF. The DNA for the CDR3 is TGTGCCAGCAGCGCGGGACAGAACACAGATACGCAGTATTTT.

V and J are TRBV6-5 and TRBJ2-2, with 8 positions matching TRBD2. Germline V gene sequence: CDR1 MNHEY, CDR2 SVGAGI. Unmatched junction bases numbered 4, after V lost 0 bases and J lost 4 bases. This CDR3 region has 16 residues. CDR3 nucleotides: TGTGCCAGCAGTTACTCTTGGGCGGGAGGCACCGGGGAGCTGTTTTTT. This gives the protein CASSYSWAGGTGELFF.

With respect to this clone: Other DNA sequences in the same sample also yield this CDR3. The V call is TRBV28, the J call TRBJ1-5; D not certain. With 6 bases removed from V and 0 bases from J, the gap between germline ends came to 6 bases. The CDR3 covers 13 residues. The germline V gene encodes CDR1 MDHEN and CDR2 SYDVKM. The CDR3 spells CASRGYSNQPQHF. DNA for the CDR3: TGTGCCAGCAGAGGATATAGCAATCAGCCCCAGCATTTT. The full variable domain, rest sourced from reference TRBV28 and TRBJ1-5, is DVKVTQSSRYLVKRTGEKVFLECVQDMDHENMFWYRQDPGLGLRLIYFSYDVKMKEKGDIPEGYSVSREKKERFSLILESASTNQTSMYLCASRGYSNQPQHFGDGTRLSIL.

The chain combines TRBV4-1 with TRBJ2-7; TRBD1 agrees at 11 bases. The germline V gene encodes CDR1 MGHRA and CDR2 YSYEKL. The V segment lost 4 bases and the J segment 2 bases; nucleotides outside the gene matches: 4. The CDR3 is made up of 15 amino acids. Written as DNA, the CDR3 is TGCGCCAGCAGCCCCGGGACAGGGGGTGCCTACGAGCAGTACTTC. The encoded protein is CASSPGTGGAYEQYF.

The rearrangement joins TRBV28 to TRBJ2-1, with D perhaps matching TRBD1 or TRBD2 (6 bases each). V was trimmed by 5 bases and J by 0 bases, leaving 17 bases between them. Germline CDR1 MDHEN, CDR2 SYDVKM. The CDR3 sequence is 17 residues long. DNA for the CDR3: TGTGCCAGCAGTGGCCTGGGGGGCGGAAGCTCCTACAATGAGCAGTTCTTC. Protein sequence: CASSGLGGGSSYNEQFF.

The chain links TRBV28 to TRBJ2-7, with TRBD2 matching 10 bases. Germline CDR1 MDHEN, CDR2 SYDVKM. The CDR3 runs to 15 residues. V gave up 1 base and J gave up 4 bases; unmatched junction bases: 4. CDR3 sequence (DNA): TGTGCCAGCAGTTTATTCGCTAGCGGGAGTTACGAGCAGTACTTC. It encodes CASSLFASGSYEQYF.

The rearrangement links TRBV19 to TRBJ1-1; possible D gene TRBD1, 5 bases. The CDR3 contains 15 residues. Germline V lookup: CDR1 LNHDA, CDR2 SQIVND (reference sequence). V was shortened by 7 bases and J by 0 bases, with 15 bases between the two germline ends. CDR3 sequence (DNA): TGTGCCAGTAAACCTCCAGGGAGAATGAACACTGAAGCTTTCTTT. Its protein is CASKPPGRMNTEAFF.

The CDR3 loop is CASSPQLAGSYEQYF. The CDR3 DNA is TGTGCCAGCAGCCCCCAGCTAGCGGGGTCCTACGAGCAGTACTTC. V and J are TRBV9 and TRBJ2-7; 9 bases fit TRBD2. The ends lost 4 bases at V and 1 base at J; junction bases unmatched: 6. Germline V gene data show CDR1 as SGDLS and CDR2 as YYNGEE. This CDR3 comprises 15 residues.

This chain links TRBV7-6 with TRBJ2-1; 10 bases map to TRBD2. This CDR3 has 15 residues. Germline V CDR1 and CDR2: SGHVS, FNYEAQ. Trimming took 5 bases from V and 3 from J; bases not matched to a gene: 4. In DNA, the CDR3 is TGTGCCAGCAGCCTTGGACTAGCGGTCTACAATGAGCAGTTCTTC. Residues: CASSLGLAVYNEQFF.

This chain joins TRBV30 and TRBJ1-5, with a possible D match to TRBD1 (6 bases). This CDR3 has 14 amino acids. The V end lost 0 bases, the J end lost 4 bases, and 10 bases lay between the germline ends. Per the germline V gene, CDR1 is GTSNPN and CDR2 is SVGIG (reference sequence). Here the CDR3 reads CAWSVQGANQPQHF. For the CDR3, the DNA is TGTGCCTGGAGTGTACAGGGCGCAAATCAGCCCCAGCATTTT.

This clone was counted a single time. At the DNA level, this CDR3 is encoded by other sequences in the same sample as well. The V gene is TRBV7-2, the J gene TRBJ2-7; 8 bases are a match to TRBD1. Germline CDR1 reads SGHTA; CDR2 reads FQGNSA. This CDR3 has 15 amino acids. V trimming: 5 bases; J trimming: 2 bases; junction bases outside the gene matches: 8. In nucleotides, the CDR3 is TGTGCCAGCAGCCCGACTTCAGGGGGCCCCTACGAGCAGTACTTC. Protein sequence: CASSPTSGGPYEQYF.

The gene calls are TRBV7-9 and TRBJ1-3; the D is unclear. The CDR3 covers 15 residues. The germline V gene has CDR1 SEHNR and CDR2 FQNEAQ (reference sequence). The V gene lost 4 bases and the J gene lost 0 bases, with 10 bases spanning the gap. CDR3 bases: TGTGCCAGCAGCTCGACACCTTACTCTGGAAACACCATATATTTT. It specifies CASSSTPYSGNTIYF.

This clone was seen a single time. The V call is TRBV5-1, the J call TRBJ1-1; unclear D gene. V dropped 0 bases and J dropped 8 bases, with 14 bases sitting between them. Germline-derived CDR1 and CDR2 are SGHRS and YFSETQ. The CDR3 runs 14 residues. The CDR3 bases are TGCGCCAGCAGCTTGGACCGAGCTGGGGAAGAAGCTTTCTTT. It specifies CASSLDRAGEEAFF.

V usage is TRBV7-8 and J usage is TRBJ2-5; TRBD2 matches at 13 bases. CDR1 SGHVS and CDR2 FQNEAQ come from the germline V gene. Trimming took 7 bases from V and 5 from J; bases not matched to a gene: 13. The CDR3 spans 17 residues. The CDR3 nucleotides read TGTGCCAGCACCATAAGCGGACTAGCGGGAGTTTGGGAGACCCAGTACTTC. It encodes CASTISGLAGVWETQYF.

The rearrangement uses TRBV19 and TRBJ2-2; no definite D call. The CDR3 totals 15 residues. Looked up from germline, CDR1 is LNHDA and CDR2 is SQIVND (reference sequence). V lost 3 bases and J lost 1, with 9 bases in between. For the CDR3, the DNA is TGTGCCAGTAGTATGGTGCCGAAGAACACCGGGGAGCTGTTTTTT. This codes for CASSMVPKNTGELFF.